This entry is about one TCR beta chain. The germline gives CDR1 SQVTM, CDR2 ANQGSEA. This CDR3 has 13 amino acids. Trimming took 4 bases from V and 4 from J, leaving 13 bases between them. This sample stems from a study of blood T cell repertoires in COVID-19. Overall study: PBMCs, B-cell-depleted T cells, or T cells provided the cDNA or gDNA that made up the material.

Repertoires were generated with immunoSEQ multiplex PCR, while TCRdb's copy carries only in-frame clones and drops some. The sample consists of approximately 140,000 clones, around 80% of them appearing once. The clonotype was recovered from a man aged 35 to 55 with acute COVID-19. Material for sequencing was PBMCs or T cells enriched from blood (not recorded which). The chain employs TRBV29-1 and TRBJ1-1, with D unresolved. This CDR3 reads CSVANSQSTEAFF. The DNA for the CDR3 is TGCAGCGTTGCTAACTCACAGAGCACTGAAGCTTTCTTT.